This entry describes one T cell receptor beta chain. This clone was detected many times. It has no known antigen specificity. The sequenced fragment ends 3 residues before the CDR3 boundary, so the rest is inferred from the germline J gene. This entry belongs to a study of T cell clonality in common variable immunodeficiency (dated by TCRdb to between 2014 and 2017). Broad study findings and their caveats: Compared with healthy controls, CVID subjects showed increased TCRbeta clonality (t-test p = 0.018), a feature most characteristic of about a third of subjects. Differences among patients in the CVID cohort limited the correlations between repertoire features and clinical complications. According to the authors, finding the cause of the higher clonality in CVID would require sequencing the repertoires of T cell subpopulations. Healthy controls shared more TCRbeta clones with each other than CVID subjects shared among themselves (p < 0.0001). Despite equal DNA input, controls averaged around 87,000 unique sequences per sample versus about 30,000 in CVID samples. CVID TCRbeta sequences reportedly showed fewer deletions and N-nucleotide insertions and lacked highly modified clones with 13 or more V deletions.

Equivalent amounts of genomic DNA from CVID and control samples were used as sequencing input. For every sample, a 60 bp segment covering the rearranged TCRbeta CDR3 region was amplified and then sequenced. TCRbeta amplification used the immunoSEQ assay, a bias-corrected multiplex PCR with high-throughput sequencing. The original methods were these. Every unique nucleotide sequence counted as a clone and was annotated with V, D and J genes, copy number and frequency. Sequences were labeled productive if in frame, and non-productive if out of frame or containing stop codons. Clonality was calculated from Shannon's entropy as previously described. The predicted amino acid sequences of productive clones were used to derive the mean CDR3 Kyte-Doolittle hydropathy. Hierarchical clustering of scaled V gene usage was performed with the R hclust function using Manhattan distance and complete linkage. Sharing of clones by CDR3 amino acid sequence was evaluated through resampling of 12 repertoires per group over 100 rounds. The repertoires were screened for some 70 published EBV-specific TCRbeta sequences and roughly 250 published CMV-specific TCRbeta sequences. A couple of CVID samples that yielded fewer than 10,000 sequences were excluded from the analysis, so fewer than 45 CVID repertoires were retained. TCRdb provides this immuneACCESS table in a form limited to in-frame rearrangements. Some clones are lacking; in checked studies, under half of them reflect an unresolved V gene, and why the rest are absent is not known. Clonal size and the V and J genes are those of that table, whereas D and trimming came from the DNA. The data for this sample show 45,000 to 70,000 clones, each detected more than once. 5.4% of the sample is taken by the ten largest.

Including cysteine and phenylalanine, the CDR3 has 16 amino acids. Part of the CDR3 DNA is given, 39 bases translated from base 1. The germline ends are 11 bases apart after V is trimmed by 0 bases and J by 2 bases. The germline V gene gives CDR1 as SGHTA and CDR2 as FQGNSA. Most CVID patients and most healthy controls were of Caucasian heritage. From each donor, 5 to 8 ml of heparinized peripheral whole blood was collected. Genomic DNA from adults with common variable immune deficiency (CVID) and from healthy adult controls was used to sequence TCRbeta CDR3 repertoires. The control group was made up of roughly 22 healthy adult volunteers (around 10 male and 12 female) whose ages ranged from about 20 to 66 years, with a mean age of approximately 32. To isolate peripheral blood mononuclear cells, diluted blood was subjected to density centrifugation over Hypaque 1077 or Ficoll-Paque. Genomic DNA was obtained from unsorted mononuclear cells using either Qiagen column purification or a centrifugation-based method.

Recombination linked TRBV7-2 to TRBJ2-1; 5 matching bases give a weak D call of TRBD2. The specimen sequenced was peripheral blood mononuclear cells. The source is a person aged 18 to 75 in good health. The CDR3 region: CASSLASSPPYNEQFF. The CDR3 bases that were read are TGTGCCAGCAGCTTAGCGTCTAGCCCTCCCTACAATGAG.